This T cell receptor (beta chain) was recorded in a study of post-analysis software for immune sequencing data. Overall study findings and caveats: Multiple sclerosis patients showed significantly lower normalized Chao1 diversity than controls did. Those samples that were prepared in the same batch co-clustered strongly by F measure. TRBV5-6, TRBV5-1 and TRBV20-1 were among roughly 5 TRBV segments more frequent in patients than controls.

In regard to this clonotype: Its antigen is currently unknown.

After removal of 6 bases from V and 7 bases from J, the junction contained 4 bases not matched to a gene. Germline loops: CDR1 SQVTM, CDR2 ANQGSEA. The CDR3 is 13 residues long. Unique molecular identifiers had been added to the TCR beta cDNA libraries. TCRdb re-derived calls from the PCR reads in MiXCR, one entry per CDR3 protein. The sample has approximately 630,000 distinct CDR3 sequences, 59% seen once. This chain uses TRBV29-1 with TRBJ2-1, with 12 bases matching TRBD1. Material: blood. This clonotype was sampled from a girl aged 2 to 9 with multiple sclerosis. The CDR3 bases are TGCAGCGTGCGGGACAGGGGGCTGAATGAGCAGTTCTTC. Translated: CSVRDRGLNEQFF.